Reported below is one TCR beta chain. Its specificity is not known. The germline V gene has CDR1 MNHNS and CDR2 SASEGT. The CDR3 is made up of 14 amino acids. The data were taken from a study of T cell clonotyping in hematopoietic cell transplantation. Whole-study findings and limits: At the given depth, recipient repertoires were over 97% de novo clonotypes.

Here immunoSEQ multiplex PCR was the method, and the copy in TCRdb shows in-frame clones only, minus some. The sample consists of 6,000 to 9,000 clones, approximately 89% of them appearing once. The chain carries TRBV6-1 and TRBJ2-5, with 10 bases matching TRBD2. Gene TRBJ2-7 matches the end of the DNA better, so the J call may be wrong. The source was PBMCs, collected 30 days after allogeneic stem cell transplant. The source of this sequence is a female patient between 50 and 59 years old who had an allogeneic stem cell transplant from an unrelated donor, so the T cells may come from the graft donor. Some clones in this sample may be carry-over from other donors' samples. The CDR3 DNA reads as TGTGCCAGCAGTCCTAGCGGGAGTCGGTACGAGCAGTACTTC. Its protein is CASSPSGSRYEQYF.